This T cell receptor (beta chain) is from a study of cytomegalovirus exposure and HLA in healthy donors. The PCR contained 60 Vbeta and 13 Jbeta primers. Only in-frame clones appear in the TCRdb table, and some are missing; sequencing was by immunoSEQ multiplex PCR. The profile shows approximately 110,000 clones, around 85% of them singletons. This CDR3 region has 13 residues. Trimming stripped 7 bases from V and 8 bases from J, with 16 bases between. Germline V lookup: CDR1 SGHRS, CDR2 YFSETQ. The gene calls are TRBV5-1 and TRBJ2-1, with a tentative D call TRBD2 (6 bases). The clonotype was recovered from a man aged 30 to 45 in good health and CMV-seropositive. The sequenced sample was PBMCs. CDR3: CASSGGGTDEQFF. The CDR3 DNA is TGCGCCAGCTCTGGAGGAGGGACGGATGAGCAGTTCTTC. Full variable domain (rest looked up from reference TRBV5-1 and TRBJ2-1): KAGVTQTPRYLIKTRGQQVTLSCSPISGHRSVSWYQQTPGQGLQFLFEYFSETQRNKGNFPGRFSGRQFSNSRSEMNVSTLELGDSALYLCASSGGGTDEQFFGPGTRLTVL.